This T cell receptor beta chain stems from a study of blood T cell repertoires in COVID-19. Some clones are missing from TCRdb's copy, which holds only in-frame ones; the method was immunoSEQ multiplex PCR. The data hold under 250,000 clones, with 80% to 85% observed a single time. The CDR3 length is 18 residues. The V gene's germline CDR1 is ENHRY and CDR2 SYGVKD. V lost 3 bases, J lost 2 bases, and 11 bases stayed unmatched. The TCR originated in a woman aged 60-70 years who had recovered from COVID-19. The chain recombines TRBV10-3 with TRBJ2-3; 10 nucleotides align to TRBD2. Sample: peripheral blood. The CDR3: CAISDSSGGRTLTDTQYF. CDR3 bases: TGTGCCATCAGTGATTCTAGCGGGGGCCGTACCCTCACAGATACGCAGTATTTT.